Below, 25 T cell receptor beta chains from the same sample are listed, as sequenced in a study of blood T cell repertoires in COVID-19. The table came from immunoSEQ multiplex PCR; TCRdb's copy has only in-frame clones and leaves some out. Here the sample spans approximately 61,000 clones, 60% to 85% being singletons. The sequenced sample was peripheral blood. All receptors derive from a human donor in a cohort sampled during active COVID-19.

The V gene is TRBV2, the J gene TRBJ2-7; 9 bases map to TRBD1. This CDR3 region has 13 residues. Germline V gives CDR1 SNHLY, CDR2 FYNNEI. V lost 6 bases and J lost 2; bases outside the gene matches: 2. The CDR3 region is CASSRQGAYEQYF. DNA for the CDR3: TGTGCCAGCAGCCGACAGGGGGCCTACGAGCAGTACTTC. Supplemented by reference TRBV2 and TRBJ2-7, the full variable domain reads EPEVTQTPSHQVTQMGQEVILRCVPISNHLYFYWYRQILGQKVEFLVSFYNNEISEKSEIFDDQFSVERPDGSNFTLKIRSTKLEDSAMYFCASSRQGAYEQYFGPGTRLTVT.

This chain links TRBV19 with TRBJ1-5; TRBD1 aligns across 7 bases. Per the germline V gene, CDR1 is LNHDA and CDR2 is SQIVND (reference sequence). The CDR3 loop spans 17 amino acids. With 0 bases clipped from V and 3 bases from J, the junction kept 8 bases outside the gene matches. CDR3 sequence reads: CASSIDWTGYLNQPQHF. CDR3 DNA sequence: TGTGCCAGTAGTATAGACTGGACAGGCTACCTCAATCAGCCCCAGCATTTT. Using reference TRBV19 and TRBJ1-5 for the parts outside the CDR3, the full variable domain is DGGITQSPKYLFRKEGQNVTLSCEQNLNHDAMYWYRQDPGQGLRLIYYSQIVNDFQKGDIAEGYSVSREKKESFPLTVTSAQKNPTAFYLCASSIDWTGYLNQPQHFGDGTRLSIL.

The chain uses TRBV6-6 and TRBJ1-1; D is uncertain. This CDR3 has 13 amino acids. Per the germline V gene, CDR1 is MNHNY and CDR2 is SVGAGI (reference sequence). Trimming stripped 5 bases from V and 1 base from J, with 8 bases between. The CDR3: CASSPLSNTEAFF. DNA of the CDR3: TGTGCCAGCAGTCCCTTGTCGAACACTGAAGCTTTCTTT.

The CDR3, as DNA: TGTGCCAGCAGCCAAGGGGCGGGGAGCTCCTACGAGCAGTACTTC. The encoded protein is CASSQGAGSSYEQYF. The V gene is TRBV3-1 (or the pseudogene TRBV3-2), the J gene TRBJ2-7; a weak D match, TRBD2 (6 bases). Germline V lookup: CDR1 LGHDT, CDR2 YNNKEL (reference sequence). This CDR3 has 15 amino acids. Trimming removed 1 base from V and 0 bases from J, with 10 bases in between.

This rearrangement joins TRBV6-2 or TRBV6-3 to TRBJ2-7; TRBD1 agrees at 10 bases. The length of the CDR3 is 15 residues. The ends lost 5 bases at V and 4 bases at J; junction bases unmatched: 8. Germline CDR1 is MNHEY and CDR2 is SVGEGT. The CDR3 coding sequence is TGTGCCAGCAGTAACCGGGACAGGGGACTTTACGAGCAGTACTTC. Translation: CASSNRDRGLYEQYF.

The chain uses TRBV7-2 and TRBJ2-3; D may be TRBD1 (6 bases). CDR1 and CDR2 (germline): SGHTA, FQGNSA. CDR3 length: 15 amino acids. The germline V and J ends were trimmed by 6 bases and 1 base, with 14 bases remaining between them. In DNA form, the CDR3 reads TGTGCCAGCAGAACAGGGATAGGAGGCACAGATACGCAGTATTTT. This codes for CASRTGIGGTDTQYF.

This clone turned up a few times. The chain joins TRBV21-1 to TRBJ2-7; the DNA was not used to check the table's D call, TRBD2. TRBV21-1 is given as a pseudogene. This CDR3 comprises 17 residues. CDR3 sequence: CASPRTSGGPSSYEQYF. The CDR3 bases are TGTGCCAGCCCTAGGACCTCGGGAGGACCCTCCTCCTACGAGCAGTACTTC.

The chain has TRBV2 and TRBJ2-1; D not certain. Germline V gene lookup returns CDR1 SNHLY and CDR2 FYNNEI. Trimming left V 6 bases short and J 5 bases short, with 11 bases between. This CDR3 has 13 residues. CDR3 nucleotides: TGTGCCAGCAGCACTAATATAAACAATGAGCAGTTCTTC. It translates to CASSTNINNEQFF.

This rearrangement joins TRBV7-8 to TRBJ1-5, with TRBD1 as a possible D gene (5 bases). Germline V gene lookup returns CDR1 SGHVS and CDR2 FQNEAQ. This CDR3 contains 13 residues. Between the trimmed V and J ends, which lost 2 bases and 6 bases, there was a span of 8 bases. Here the CDR3 DNA reads TGTGCCAGCAGCTTATCGGGGGGTCAGCCCCAGCATTTT. Its translation is CASSLSGGQPQHF. Together with reference TRBV7-8 and TRBJ1-5, the CDR3 gives the full variable domain: GAGVSQSPRYKVAKRGQDVALRCDPISGHVSLFWYQQALGQGPEFLTYFQNEAQLDKSGLPSDRFFAERPEGSVSTLKIQRTQQEDSAVYLCASSLSGGQPQHFGDGTRLSIL.

To note about this clone: This may come from a read error, since a much larger clone is one base off. The rearrangement links TRBV7-9 to TRBJ2-2, with 8 bases identical to TRBD1. The CDR3 totals 13 residues. Germline V gene lookup returns CDR1 SEHNR and CDR2 FQNEAQ (reference sequence). Trimming cost V 5 bases and J 5 bases; bases outside gene matches: 1. CDR3 nucleotide sequence: TGTGCCAGCAGCCGGACAGGGACCGGGGAGCTGTTTTTT. Amino acids: CASSRTGTGELFF.

The chain carries TRBV2 and TRBJ1-2; 10 bases are shared with TRBD1. Germline loops: CDR1 SNHLY, CDR2 FYNNEI. V gave up 6 bases and J gave up 4 bases; unmatched junction bases: 2. CDR3 length equals 13 residues. In nucleotides, the CDR3 is TGTGCCAGCAGGGACAGGGGGGTCTATGGCTACACCTTC. Its protein is CASRDRGVYGYTF.

This clone was counted between two and nine times. The rearrangement joins TRBV27 to TRBJ1-1, with no clear D. CDR1 is MNHEY, CDR2 SMNVEV, per germline (reference sequence). The CDR3 length is 13 residues. Trimming removed 3 bases from V and 4 bases from J, with 9 bases in between. The CDR3 region is CASSFGSGTEAFF. The DNA of the CDR3 is TGTGCCAGCAGTTTTGGGTCGGGCACTGAAGCTTTCTTT.

This clone was found once. V and J are TRBV5-1 and TRBJ2-5; 10 bases are shared with TRBD1. V gave up 4 bases and J gave up 7 bases; unmatched junction bases: 13. Germline-derived CDR1 and CDR2 are SGHRS and YFSETQ. This CDR3 contains 16 residues. The CDR3 sequence: CASSPRDRGPQGTQYF. The CDR3, as DNA: TGCGCCAGCAGCCCCCGGGACAGGGGCCCCCAGGGGACCCAGTACTTC.

There are many counts of this clone. The rearrangement uses TRBV28 and TRBJ1-6; TRBD1 matches 7 bases. The CDR3 loop spans 14 amino acids. V dropped 8 bases and J dropped 10; count of bases not matched to a gene: 11. Germline values: CDR1 MDHEN, CDR2 SYDVKM. DNA of the CDR3: TGTGCCAGCTTACAGGGGAGTCTTATCTCACCCCTCCACTTT. Translated: CASLQGSLISPLHF. Combining the CDR3 with reference TRBV28 and TRBJ1-6 gives the whole variable domain DVKVTQSSRYLVKRTGEKVFLECVQDMDHENMFWYRQDPGLGLRLIYFSYDVKMKEKGDIPEGYSVSREKKERFSLILESASTNQTSMYLCASLQGSLISPLHFGNGTRLTVT.

The genes are TRBV19 and TRBJ1-1, with 7 bases identical to TRBD1. This CDR3 has 15 residues. V shed 3 bases, J shed 5 bases, and the junction held 9 bases outside the gene matches. From germline, CDR1 is LNHDA and CDR2 SQIVND (reference sequence). The DNA for the CDR3 is TGTGCCAGTAGTATCCCGGGACAGCGGCGAACTGAAGCTTTCTTT. This encodes CASSIPGQRRTEAFF. Drawing the rest from reference TRBV19 and TRBJ1-1, the complete variable domain is DGGITQSPKYLFRKEGQNVTLSCEQNLNHDAMYWYRQDPGQGLRLIYYSQIVNDFQKGDIAEGYSVSREKKESFPLTVTSAQKNPTAFYLCASSIPGQRRTEAFFGQGTRLTVV.

This chain connects TRBV10-2 to TRBJ1-1; D is uncertain. Germline values: CDR1 WSHSY, CDR2 SAAADI. Trimming shortened V by 8 bases and J by 0 bases, and 13 bases separated the two germline ends. The CDR3 has 14 residues. CDR3 coding DNA: TGCGCCAGCCGCGGGCTCCACATGAACACTGAAGCTTTCTTT. Its translation: CASRGLHMNTEAFF.

The genes are TRBV5-4 and TRBJ2-3, with a tentative D call TRBD2 (6 bases). Germline V CDR1 and CDR2: SGHNT, YYREEE (reference sequence). CDR3 length: 16 amino acids. Trimming shortened V by 4 bases and J by 5 bases, and 20 bases separated the two germline ends. CDR3 in amino acids: CASSPVGAGPGDTQYF. Written as DNA, the CDR3 is TGTGCCAGCAGCCCCGTAGGGGCGGGACCGGGAGATACGCAGTATTTT.

This chain uses TRBV9 with TRBJ1-1, with TRBD1 identical over 8 bases. Germline CDR1 is SGDLS and CDR2 is YYNGEE. V was clipped by 2 bases and J by 0 bases; unmatched bases: 3. The length of the CDR3 is 15 residues. CDR3 bases: TGTGCCAGCAGCGTGATGACAGGGGTGAACACTGAAGCTTTCTTT. Its translation is CASSVMTGVNTEAFF.

This clone has a count of ten or more. This chain links TRBV4-3 with TRBJ2-1; 10 nucleotides align to TRBD2. V lost 0 bases and J lost 5; bases outside the gene matches: 13. The germline gives CDR1 LGHNA, CDR2 YSLEER. The CDR3 is made up of 19 amino acids. This CDR3 is CASSQDEASGGPGDNEQFF. The DNA of the CDR3 is TGCGCCAGCAGCCAAGATGAGGCTAGCGGGGGTCCTGGGGACAATGAGCAGTTCTTC.

The chain recombines TRBV5-4 with TRBJ2-5; D might be TRBD1 (6 bases). This CDR3 is 14 amino acids long. V was cut by 1 base and J by 2 bases, with 9 bases left in between. From germline, CDR1 is SGHNT and CDR2 YYREEE (reference sequence). The chain's CDR3 is CASSLWTAQETQYF. DNA for the CDR3: TGTGCCAGCAGCTTGTGGACAGCACAAGAGACCCAGTACTTC.

The chain joins TRBV10-3 to TRBJ2-5; the match to TRBD1 covers 8 bases. J lost 4 bases, V lost 0 bases, and 10 bases had no gene match. CDR1 and CDR2 from the germline V gene are ENHRY and SYGVKD. The CDR3 is made up of 17 amino acids. In nucleotides, the CDR3 is TGTGCCATCAGTGAGTCGATTGGGACAGGTGGGCGAGAGACCCAGTACTTC. Amino acids: CAISESIGTGGRETQYF.

The chain couples TRBV5-1 to TRBJ2-3; D ambiguous. This CDR3 region has 13 residues. Germline V gives CDR1 SGHRS, CDR2 YFSETQ. V was trimmed by 1 base and J by 0 bases, leaving 3 bases between them. CDR3 region: CASSLSSTDTQYF. In DNA, the CDR3 is TGCGCCAGCAGCTTGTCTAGCACAGATACGCAGTATTTT.

The chain uses TRBV20-1 and TRBJ2-2; D might be TRBD1 (6 bases). The CDR3 spans 16 residues. Germline V gene lookup returns CDR1 DFQATT and CDR2 SNEGSKA (reference sequence). Trimming took 3 bases from V and 0 from J, leaving 14 bases between them. The CDR3 protein is CSASKAGTTNTGELFF. The DNA for the CDR3 is TGCAGTGCTAGTAAGGCCGGGACAACGAACACCGGGGAGCTGTTTTTT.

This sequence joins TRBV5-1 and TRBJ2-1; 12 bases line up with TRBD2. CDR1 is SGHRS, CDR2 YFSETQ, per germline. The V segment lost 4 bases and the J segment 3 bases; nucleotides outside the gene matches: 2. This CDR3 is 15 amino acids long. DNA for the CDR3: TGCGCCAGCAGCCCGACTAGCGGGAGCTACAATGAGCAGTTCTTC. This gives the protein CASSPTSGSYNEQFF.

The chain is built from TRBV5-1 and TRBJ1-4; D remains unclear. Germline V gene sequence: CDR1 SGHRS, CDR2 YFSETQ. This CDR3 comprises 15 residues. V was cut by 3 bases and J by 8 bases, with 17 bases left in between. CDR3 DNA sequence: TGCGCCAGCAGCTCTGGAGTAACGCCAGAGGAAAAACTGTTTTTT. Translated: CASSSGVTPEEKLFF.